These 7 T cell receptor beta chains share one sample of origin, sequenced in a study of T cell responses to AZD1222 COVID-19 vaccine. Generated by immunoSEQ multiplex PCR, the TCRdb table keeps only in-frame clones and is missing some. This table holds roughly 130,000 clones, about 91% found once. The starting material was peripheral blood, obtained on day 0 of AZD1222 vaccination. The receptors here all came from an adult in good health.

The chain combines TRBV9 with TRBJ2-7; perhaps TRBD1 as D (6 bases). The CDR3 spans 16 residues. Germline V gene data show CDR1 as SGDLS and CDR2 as YYNGEE. V was clipped by 4 bases and J by 0 bases, with 17 bases between them. CDR3 sequence reads: CASSQHPDSSSYEQYF. CDR3 DNA: TGTGCCAGCAGCCAGCACCCGGACAGTAGCTCCTACGAGCAGTACTTC.

The chain has TRBV11-2 and TRBJ1-5, with D tentatively TRBD1 (5 bases). V was shortened by 6 bases and J by 3 bases, with 15 bases between the two germline ends. This CDR3 has 15 amino acids. Germline V gene sequence: CDR1 SGHAT, CDR2 FQNNGV. In DNA, the CDR3 is TGTGCCAGCAGTTACGATTGGACACACAATCAGCCCCAGCATTTT. Its protein is CASSYDWTHNQPQHF.

The J gene is TRBJ2-3, the V gene TRBV6-2 or TRBV6-3; tentative D call: TRBD2 (5 bases). This CDR3 is built from 15 residues. The germline V gene encodes CDR1 MNHEY and CDR2 SVGEGT. V lost 2 bases and J 1 base, leaving 10 bases between the germline ends. The CDR3 DNA reads as TGTGCCAGCAGTTACCGAGCGGAGCGCACAGATACGCAGTATTTT. Its translation: CASSYRAERTDTQYF.

This chain uses TRBV30 with TRBJ1-1; TRBD1 is a possible D gene (6 bases). Germline-derived CDR1 and CDR2 are GTSNPN and SVGIG (reference sequence). V dropped 5 bases and J dropped 1 base, with 11 bases sitting between them. This CDR3 is built from 13 residues. The CDR3 DNA sequence: TGTGCCTGGGGGGGACAAGCGAACACTGAAGCTTTCTTT. This sequence encodes CAWGGQANTEAFF.

The genes are TRBV27 and TRBJ1-5; tentative D call: TRBD1 (5 bases). CDR1 and CDR2 from the germline V gene are MNHEY and SMNVEV (reference sequence). V lost 1 base and J lost 6, with 13 bases in between. CDR3 size: 15 residues. The CDR3 nucleotides are TGTGCCAGCAGTTTATGGGGCGGGGAAAGTCAGCCCCAGCATTTT. Protein: CASSLWGGESQPQHF.

This clone came up once. The J gene is TRBJ1-2, the V gene TRBV7-2; D unclear. Trimming cost V 1 base and J 0 bases, with 12 bases left between them. The CDR3 length is 16 residues. CDR1 SGHTA and CDR2 FQGNSA come from the germline V gene. CDR3 nucleotides: TGTGCCAGCAGCTTAGTTCGGGCAGAAGCTAACTATGGCTACACCTTC. Translating gives CASSLVRAEANYGYTF.

A few counts support this clone. The J gene is TRBJ1-3, the V gene TRBV6-1, with unresolved D. The ends were cut back, 2 bases at V and 4 bases at J, with 9 bases in the middle. Per the germline V gene, CDR1 is MNHNS and CDR2 is SASEGT. The CDR3 has 14 residues. This CDR3 is CASSEYISGNTIYF. The CDR3 bases are TGTGCCAGCAGTGAATACATCTCCGGAAACACCATATATTTT.